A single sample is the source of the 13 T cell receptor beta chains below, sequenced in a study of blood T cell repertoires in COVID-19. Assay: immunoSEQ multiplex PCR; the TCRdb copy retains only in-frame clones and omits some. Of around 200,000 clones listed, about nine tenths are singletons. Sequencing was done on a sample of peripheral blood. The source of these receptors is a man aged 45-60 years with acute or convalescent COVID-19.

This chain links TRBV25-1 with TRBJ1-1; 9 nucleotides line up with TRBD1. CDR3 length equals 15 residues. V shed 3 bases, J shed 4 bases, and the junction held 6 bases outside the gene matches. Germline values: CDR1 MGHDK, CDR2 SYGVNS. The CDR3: CASSDEGTGFTEAFF. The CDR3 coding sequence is TGTGCCAGCAGTGATGAAGGGACAGGGTTCACTGAAGCTTTCTTT.

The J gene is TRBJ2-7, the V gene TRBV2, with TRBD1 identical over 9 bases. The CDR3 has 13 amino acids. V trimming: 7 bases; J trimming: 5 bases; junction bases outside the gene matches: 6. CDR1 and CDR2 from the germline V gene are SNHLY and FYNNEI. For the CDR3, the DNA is TGTGCCAGCAAACCGCGGACAGGGGACGAGCAGTACTTC. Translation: CASKPRTGDEQYF.

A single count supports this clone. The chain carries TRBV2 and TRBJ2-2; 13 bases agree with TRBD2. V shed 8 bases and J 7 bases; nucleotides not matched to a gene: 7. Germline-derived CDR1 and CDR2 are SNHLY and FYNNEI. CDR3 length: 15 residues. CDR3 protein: CASVRTSGGLGELFF. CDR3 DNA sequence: TGTGCCAGCGTCAGGACTAGCGGGGGTCTCGGGGAGCTGTTTTTT.

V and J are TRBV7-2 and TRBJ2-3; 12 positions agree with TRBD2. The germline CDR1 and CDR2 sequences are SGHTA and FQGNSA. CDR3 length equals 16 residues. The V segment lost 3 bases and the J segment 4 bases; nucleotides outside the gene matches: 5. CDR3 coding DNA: TGTGCCAGCAGCTTTCCTAGCGGGGGGGATCCAGATACGCAGTATTTT. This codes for CASSFPSGGDPDTQYF.

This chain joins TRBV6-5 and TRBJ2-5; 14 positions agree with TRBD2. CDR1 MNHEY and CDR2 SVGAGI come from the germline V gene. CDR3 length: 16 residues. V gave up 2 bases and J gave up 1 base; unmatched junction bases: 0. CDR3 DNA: TGTGCCAGCAGTTACGGGACTAGCGGGGGCCAAGAGACCCAGTACTTC. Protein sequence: CASSYGTSGGQETQYF.

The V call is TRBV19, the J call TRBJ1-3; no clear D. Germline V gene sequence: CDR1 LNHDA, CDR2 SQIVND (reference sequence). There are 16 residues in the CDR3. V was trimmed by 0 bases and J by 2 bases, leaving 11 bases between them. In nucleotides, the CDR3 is TGTGCCAGTAGTATAGATCTAACGGGGACTGGAAACACCATATATTTT. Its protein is CASSIDLTGTGNTIYF.

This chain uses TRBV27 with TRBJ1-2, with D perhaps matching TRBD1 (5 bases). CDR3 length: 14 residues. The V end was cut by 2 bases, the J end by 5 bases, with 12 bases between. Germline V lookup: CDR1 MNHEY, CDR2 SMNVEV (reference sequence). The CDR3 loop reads CASSLSRGRYGYTF. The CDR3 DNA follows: TGTGCCAGCAGTTTAAGTAGGGGCCGGTATGGCTACACCTTC.

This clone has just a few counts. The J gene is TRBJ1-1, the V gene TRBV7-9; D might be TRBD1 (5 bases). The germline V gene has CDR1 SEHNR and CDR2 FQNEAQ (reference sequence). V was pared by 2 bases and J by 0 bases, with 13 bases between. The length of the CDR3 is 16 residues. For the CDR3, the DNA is TGTGCCAGCAGCTTATATGGCAGGGCCATGAACACTGAAGCTTTCTTT. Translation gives CASSLYGRAMNTEAFF.

CDR3 in amino acids: CASSFSGQGPNEQFF. Here the CDR3 DNA reads TGTGCCAGCAGCTTTTCTGGACAGGGACCAAATGAGCAGTTCTTC. V usage is TRBV7-9 and J usage is TRBJ2-1; 8 positions agree with TRBD1. Germline CDR1 reads SEHNR; CDR2 reads FQNEAQ (reference sequence). CDR3 length equals 15 residues. The ends lost 3 bases at V and 7 bases at J; junction bases unmatched: 8.

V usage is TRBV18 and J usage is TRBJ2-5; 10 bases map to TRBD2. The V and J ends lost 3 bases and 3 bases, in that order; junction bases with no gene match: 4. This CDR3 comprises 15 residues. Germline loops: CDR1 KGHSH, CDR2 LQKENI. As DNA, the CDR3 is TGTGCCAGCTCACCGGTTAGCGGGGGGAAAGAGACCCAGTACTTC. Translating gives CASSPVSGGKETQYF.

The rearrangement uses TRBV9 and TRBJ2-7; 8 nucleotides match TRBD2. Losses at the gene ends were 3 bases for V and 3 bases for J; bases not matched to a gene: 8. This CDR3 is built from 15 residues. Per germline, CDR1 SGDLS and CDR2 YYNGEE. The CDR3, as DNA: TGTGCCAGCAGCGCCCGAGCGGGGGACCTCTACGAGCAGTACTTC. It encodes CASSARAGDLYEQYF.

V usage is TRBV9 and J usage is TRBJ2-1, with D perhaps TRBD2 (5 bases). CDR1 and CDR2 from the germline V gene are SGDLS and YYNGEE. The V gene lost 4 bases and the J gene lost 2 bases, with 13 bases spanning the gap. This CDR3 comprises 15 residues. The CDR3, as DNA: TGTGCCAGCAGCCCGGGGAGCCTGACCTACAATGAGCAGTTCTTC. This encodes CASSPGSLTYNEQFF.

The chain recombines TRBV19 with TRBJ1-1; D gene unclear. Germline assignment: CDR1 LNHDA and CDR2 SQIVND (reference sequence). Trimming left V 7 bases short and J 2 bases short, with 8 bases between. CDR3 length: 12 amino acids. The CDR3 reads CASTLRNTEAFF. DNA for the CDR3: TGTGCCAGTACCTTGAGAAACACTGAAGCTTTCTTT.